The rows below give T cell receptor beta chains drawn from one sample of a study of blood T cell repertoires in COVID-19. Only in-frame clones appear in the TCRdb table, and some are missing; sequencing was by immunoSEQ multiplex PCR. This table holds around 120,000 clones, about nine tenths found once. Specimen: peripheral blood. The receptors here all came from a human donor in a cohort sampled during active COVID-19. CDR3s include the opening cysteine and the closing phenylalanine or tryptophan. Each record gives: CDR3 protein, CDR3 DNA, D gene, clone size, J gene, V gene. The D gene is left open where the match is weak. A row's size may be missing; if present it is once, few, many or a size class.

CASSLATGETQYF,TGTGCCAGCAGCTTGGCGACAGGAGAGACCCAGTACTTC,NA,NA,TRBJ2-5,TRBV7-9
CASSLSTNEKLFF,TGTGCCAGCAGCTTAAGCACGAATGAAAAACTGTTTTTT,NA,NA,TRBJ1-4,TRBV7-9
CASSQEGTGQPEAFF,TGTGCCAGCAGCCAAGAGGGTACAGGACAGCCCGAAGCTTTCTTT,NA,NA,TRBJ1-1,TRBV3-1/TRBV3-2
CASKTRTENQPQHF,TGTGCCAGTAAAACCAGGACAGAGAATCAGCCCCAGCATTTT,NA,NA,TRBJ1-5,TRBV19
CASSFQEGVSTEAFF,TGCGCCAGCAGCTTTCAGGAGGGAGTATCCACTGAAGCTTTCTTT,NA,NA,TRBJ1-1,TRBV5-1
CASRPVWQRRNEKLFF,TGTGCCAGTAGGCCCGTTTGGCAGCGGCGGAATGAAAAACTGTTTTTT,NA,many,TRBJ1-4,TRBV19
CASSIATSGARRGQFF,TGTGCCAGTAGTATTGCAACTAGCGGAGCCCGAAGGGGGCAGTTCTTC,TRBD2,NA,TRBJ2-1,TRBV19
CASRRGGGDNQPQHF,TGTGCCAGCAGGCGGGGGGGAGGGGATAATCAGCCCCAGCATTTT,NA,few,TRBJ1-5,TRBV6-5
CASSYREGRAGSYEQYF,TGTGCCAGCAGTTACCGCGAGGGACGAGCGGGATCCTACGAGCAGTACTTC,TRBD2,NA,TRBJ2-7,TRBV6-2/TRBV6-3
CASSLERQVVGEQYF,TGTGCCAGCAGCTTGGAAAGGCAGGTCGTGGGCGAGCAGTACTTC,NA,NA,TRBJ2-7,TRBV5-4
CASSYAGEYEKLFF,TGTGCCAGCAGTTACGCAGGGGAATATGAAAAACTGTTTTTT,NA,NA,TRBJ1-4,TRBV6-5
CASIRNGNAGGNYGYTF,TGTGCCAGCATTCGTAATGGAAATGCAGGGGGCAACTATGGCTACACCTTC,TRBD1,NA,TRBJ1-2,TRBV6-6
CTTKPHYEQYF,TGTACCACTAAGCCCCACTACGAGCAGTACTTC,NA,NA,TRBJ2-7,TRBV19
CASSQATGTSGGETQYF,TGTGCCAGCAGCCAAGCCACTGGGACTAGCGGGGGGGAGACCCAGTACTTC,TRBD2,NA,TRBJ2-5,TRBV4-2
CASSLAGGVTEAFF,TGTGCCAGCAGCTTAGCGGGCGGGGTGACTGAAGCTTTCTTT,NA,few,TRBJ1-1,TRBV7-9
CATSDANRAPSTDTQYF,TGTGCCACCAGTGATGCGAACAGGGCCCCTAGCACAGATACGCAGTATTTT,NA,NA,TRBJ2-3,TRBV24-1
CASSLGQIETQYF,TGTGCCAGCAGCTTGGGACAGATAGAGACCCAGTACTTC,NA,few,TRBJ2-5,TRBV5-4
CASSDQTGANQPQHF,TGTGCCAGCAGCGACCAGACAGGGGCCAATCAGCCCCAGCATTTT,TRBD1,NA,TRBJ1-5,TRBV11-2
CASSRQGGTEAFF,TGCGCCAGCAGCCGACAGGGAGGCACTGAAGCTTTCTTT,TRBD1,NA,TRBJ1-1,TRBV5-1
CASSRTPTGSPAGEQYF,TGTGCCAGCAGTAGGACGCCAACAGGGTCCCCAGCTGGTGAGCAGTACTTC,NA,NA,TRBJ2-7,TRBV27
CASSLQGRKGTDTQYF,TGCGCCAGCAGCCTCCAGGGGAGAAAGGGCACAGATACGCAGTATTTT,NA,NA,TRBJ2-3,TRBV5-1
CATSSGSYYEQYF,TGTGCCACTTCCAGCGGGAGTTATTACGAGCAGTACTTC,TRBD2,NA,TRBJ2-7,TRBV19
CASSFGQNTGNTIYF,TGTGCCAGCAGCTTCGGACAAAATACTGGAAACACCATATATTTT,NA,NA,TRBJ1-3,TRBV5-4
CASSQESTSTDTQYF,TGTGCCAGCAGCCAAGAGTCAACTAGCACAGATACGCAGTATTTT,NA,NA,TRBJ2-3,TRBV4-2
CASSSYYRDSINEQYF,TGTGCCAGTAGCTCTTATTACCGGGACAGTATAAACGAGCAGTACTTC,TRBD1,NA,TRBJ2-7,TRBV19
CASRIGGEQFF,TGTGCCAGCAGAATCGGGGGTGAGCAGTTCTTC,NA,NA,TRBJ2-1,TRBV2
CASSLGVSGGNSYEQYF,TGTGCCAGCAGCTTGGGTGTTAGCGGGGGGAACTCCTACGAGCAGTACTTC,TRBD2,NA,TRBJ2-7,TRBV5-4
CASSRAISGANVLTF,TGTGCCAGCAGCCGAGCGATCTCTGGGGCCAACGTCCTGACTTTC,NA,NA,TRBJ2-6,TRBV7-3
CASSYEVGRAGTEAFF,TGTGCCAGCAGTTACGAAGTCGGGAGGGCAGGGACTGAAGCTTTCTTT,NA,NA,TRBJ1-1,TRBV6-5
CASSSGLAGVDTQYF,TGTGCCAGCAGCTCTGGACTAGCGGGAGTAGATACGCAGTATTTT,TRBD2,NA,TRBJ2-3,TRBV11-2
CASSIRLAEANTEAFF,TGTGCCAGTAGTATCCGCCTCGCAGAGGCGAACACTGAAGCTTTCTTT,NA,NA,TRBJ1-1,TRBV19
CASKRKQDGYTF,TGTGCCAGCAAGAGGAAACAGGATGGCTACACCTTC,NA,NA,TRBJ1-2,TRBV7-3
CASSWPSGNTIYF,TGTGCCAGCAGCTGGCCGTCTGGAAACACCATATATTTT,NA,NA,TRBJ1-3,TRBV11-2
CAISLDRGNTEAFF,TGTGCCATCAGTTTAGACAGGGGTAACACTGAAGCTTTCTTT,TRBD1,NA,TRBJ1-1,TRBV10-3
CASSIRAGGSDRSNQPQHF,TGTGCCAGTAGTATCCGGGCAGGGGGTTCTGATCGGAGCAATCAGCCCCAGCATTTT,TRBD1,NA,TRBJ1-5,TRBV19
CASTPWGQGASQETQYF,TGTGCCAGTACGCCGTGGGGACAGGGGGCATCCCAAGAGACCCAGTACTTC,TRBD1,few,TRBJ2-5,TRBV19
CASSPSLAGAADTQYF,TGTGCCAGCTCACCCTCACTAGCGGGAGCAGCAGATACGCAGTATTTT,TRBD2,NA,TRBJ2-3,TRBV18
CASSPRGTGDGYTF,TGTGCCAGCAGCCCTCGGGGGACAGGGGATGGCTACACCTTC,TRBD1,NA,TRBJ1-2,TRBV7-3
CASRGDTLAGGGEQYF,TGTGCCAGCAGAGGGGATACACTAGCGGGGGGAGGTGAGCAGTACTTC,TRBD2,NA,TRBJ2-7,TRBV7-2
CASSETSGSYEQYF,TGTGCCAGCAGTGAGACTAGCGGCTCCTACGAGCAGTACTTC,TRBD2,NA,TRBJ2-7,TRBV6-1
CATFPGVNTEAFF,TGTGCCACATTCCCCGGGGTGAACACTGAAGCTTTCTTT,NA,NA,TRBJ1-1,TRBV7-9
CASRQGAATEQYF,TGTGCCAGCAGACAGGGGGCCGCCACCGAGCAGTACTTC,TRBD1,once,TRBJ2-7,TRBV3-1/TRBV3-2
CASSRTVLGQSNQPQHF,TGTGCCAGCAGTCGGACAGTTTTGGGCCAGAGCAATCAGCCCCAGCATTTT,NA,NA,TRBJ1-5,TRBV27
CASSSGKAGYTF,TGTGCCAGCAGCTCAGGGAAGGCTGGCTACACCTTC,NA,NA,TRBJ1-2,TRBV11-3
CASSRTGTINTEAFF,TGTGCCAGCAGCCGAACCGGGACAATAAACACTGAAGCTTTCTTT,NA,NA,TRBJ1-1,TRBV11-2
CASSSRLRSEQYF,TGTGCCAGCAGCTCCCGGCTCAGGTCCGAGCAGTACTTC,NA,NA,TRBJ2-7,TRBV5-4
CASSSRLAENTDTQYF,TGTGCCAGTAGTAGTAGACTAGCGGAGAACACAGATACGCAGTATTTT,TRBD2,once,TRBJ2-3,TRBV19
CASSLGQANTEAFF,TGTGCCAGCAGCTTAGGACAGGCCAACACTGAAGCTTTCTTT,NA,NA,TRBJ1-1,TRBV7-9
CASSYRAATNEKLFF,TGTGCCAGCAGTTACCGAGCGGCGACAAATGAAAAACTGTTTTTT,NA,NA,TRBJ1-4,TRBV6-2/TRBV6-3